The entry that follows covers one TCR beta chain sequence. What it recognizes is unknown. The sample originates from a study of T cell responses to AZD1222 COVID-19 vaccine. Study-level points and caveats: The number of AZD1222 recipients seropositive at baseline was only 6 or 7.

Germline V CDR1 and CDR2: SNHLY, FYNNEI. CDR3 size: 12 residues. V was trimmed by 7 bases and J by 6 bases, leaving 10 bases between them. Data came from immunoSEQ multiplex PCR; TCRdb stores just in-frame clones and leaves some out. This table holds about 100,000 clones, about 88% found once. The sequence came from an adult in good health. Sequenced material: peripheral blood, taken on day 0 of AZD1222 vaccination. V is TRBV2 and J is TRBJ2-1; D call uncertain. The CDR3 loop is CASKGAGNEQFF. Here the CDR3 DNA reads TGTGCCAGCAAGGGCGCCGGCAATGAGCAGTTCTTC.